This TCR beta chain was observed in a study of T-cell reconstitution after alpha-beta-depleted transplantation in children. Researchers prepared the TCRbeta library using unique molecular identifiers, the study reports. TCRdb re-called the PCR reads through MiXCR, storing one row per CDR3 protein. The data show 200,000 to 300,000 distinct CDR3 sequences, around 12% seen once. V was pared by 7 bases and J by 2 bases, with 5 bases of the junction left unmatched. Looked up from germline, CDR1 is MNHNS and CDR2 is SASEGT. The CDR3 contains 15 residues. The table lists this clonotype with many counts. This specimen was PBMCs from the stem cell graft donor, taken from the stem cell graft. This chain links TRBV6-1 with TRBJ2-2; 9 nucleotides agree with TRBD1. This receptor was obtained from a human donor who donated a stem cell graft to a child with acute lymphoblastic leukemia. CDR3 loop: CASTHRGLNTGELFF. The CDR3 coding sequence is TGTGCCAGCACCCACAGGGGGCTTAACACCGGGGAGCTGTTTTTT.